One and the same sample provided the 26 T cell receptor beta chains below, sequenced in a study of blood T cell repertoires in COVID-19. The table came from immunoSEQ multiplex PCR; TCRdb's copy has only in-frame clones and leaves some out. The repertoire holds around 99,000 clones, with around 81% as singletons. The sequencing input was peripheral blood. These receptors were taken from a human donor in a cohort sampled during active or convalescent COVID-19.

This clone was counted once. The chain combines TRBV15 with TRBJ2-2; 14 bases match TRBD2. The germline CDR1 and CDR2 sequences are LNHNV and YYDKDF (reference sequence). CDR3 size: 19 residues. The junction had 14 bases not matched to a gene; V was cut back by 7 bases and J by 4 bases. CDR3 sequence: CATTQFRLAGGPPTGELFF. The CDR3 DNA is TGTGCCACCACTCAGTTTCGACTAGCGGGAGGGCCGCCCACCGGGGAGCTGTTTTTT.

The rearrangement uses TRBV7-2 and TRBJ2-6, with a tentative D call TRBD1 (5 bases). This CDR3 contains 17 residues. Germline lookup yields CDR1 SGHTA and CDR2 FQGNSA. Deletions cut 1 base from V and 3 bases from J, with 13 bases between. The CDR3 reads CASSLVHWGDGANVLTF. The CDR3 nucleotides are TGTGCCAGCAGCTTAGTGCATTGGGGCGATGGGGCCAACGTCCTGACTTTC. Full variable domain (rest looked up from reference TRBV7-2 and TRBJ2-6): GAGVSQSPSNKVTEKGKDVELRCDPISGHTALYWYRQSLGQGLEFLIYFQGNSAPDKSGLPSDRFSAERTGGSVSTLTIQRTQQEDSAVYLCASSLVHWGDGANVLTFGAGSRLTVL.

The rearrangement uses TRBV19 and TRBJ1-2; 10 bases are a match to TRBD1. From germline, CDR1 is LNHDA and CDR2 SQIVND (reference sequence). V trimming: 7 bases; J trimming: 6 bases; junction bases outside the gene matches: 14. This CDR3 comprises 16 residues. CDR3 DNA sequence: TGTGCCAGTACCATCGGAGGAGGGACAGGGGTCGATGGCTACACCTTC. Its translation: CASTIGGGTGVDGYTF.

The J gene is TRBJ2-2, the V gene TRBV27; D unclear. The CDR3 length is 13 residues. V was shortened by 6 bases and J by 4 bases, with 9 bases between the two germline ends. CDR1 and CDR2 from the germline V gene are MNHEY and SMNVEV (reference sequence). DNA of the CDR3: TGTGCCAGCAGGGGCTCCGGCACCGGGGAGCTGTTTTTT. This sequence encodes CASRGSGTGELFF.

J is TRBJ2-1 and V is TRBV14; TRBD2 aligns across 9 bases. Germline CDR1 and CDR2: SGHDN and FVKESK. J gave up 1 base and V 3 bases, and 10 bases lay outside the gene matches. The CDR3 covers 18 residues. Here the CDR3 DNA reads TGTGCCAGCAGCCAGGGGCGGTGGCGGGGGGGTTCCTACAATGAGCAGTTCTTC. Amino acids: CASSQGRWRGGSYNEQFF.

The genes are TRBV7-2 and TRBJ2-3; 8 bases are shared with TRBD2. Germline CDR1 and CDR2: SGHTA and FQGNSA. V shed 5 bases, J shed 5 bases, and the junction held 6 bases outside the gene matches. The CDR3 has 14 residues. The CDR3 reads CASSASGLVDTQYF. CDR3 bases: TGTGCCAGCAGCGCCTCGGGACTAGTAGATACGCAGTATTTT. Full variable domain (remainder filled in from reference TRBV7-2 and TRBJ2-3): GAGVSQSPSNKVTEKGKDVELRCDPISGHTALYWYRQSLGQGLEFLIYFQGNSAPDKSGLPSDRFSAERTGGSVSTLTIQRTQQEDSAVYLCASSASGLVDTQYFGPGTRLTVL.

This clone was seen only a few times. The chain carries TRBV5-5 and TRBJ1-6; 9 positions match TRBD1. V was pared by 2 bases and J by 10 bases, with 10 bases of the junction left unmatched. CDR1 and CDR2 (germline): SGHKS, YYEKEE (reference sequence). CDR3 size: 16 residues. The CDR3 reads CASSFGERTGGSPLHF. CDR3 sequence (DNA): TGTGCCAGCAGCTTTGGGGAACGAACAGGGGGCTCACCCCTCCACTTT.

The J gene is TRBJ2-2, the V gene TRBV4-2; D perhaps matches TRBD2 (7 bases). The CDR3 extends over 17 amino acids. Trimming removed 2 bases from V and 4 bases from J, with 17 bases in between. Germline CDR1 and CDR2: LGHNA and YNFKEQ. As DNA, the CDR3 is TGTGCCAGCAGCCAACGCCCTAGCGGAGGGGGCACCGGGGAGCTGTTTTTT. Translating it yields CASSQRPSGGGTGELFF.

The chain recombines TRBV5-1 with TRBJ2-7; D gene uncertain. Between the trimmed V and J ends, which lost 2 bases and 6 bases, there was a span of 15 bases. The CDR3 loop spans 14 amino acids. Germline V CDR1 and CDR2: SGHRS, YFSETQ. In nucleotides, the CDR3 is TGCGCCAGCAGCTTCATGCCAGGTCTCGGCGAGCAGTACTTC. The encoded protein is CASSFMPGLGEQYF.

V is TRBV19 and J is TRBJ2-4; 8 positions match TRBD2. The germline V gene encodes CDR1 LNHDA and CDR2 SQIVND (reference sequence). The CDR3 loop spans 21 amino acids. Unmatched junction bases numbered 21, after V lost 5 bases and J lost 0 bases. In DNA form, the CDR3 reads TGTGCCAGTAGTTTAAAACCCCGACTACGTACTAGCGGAAGAGCCAAAAACATTCAGTACTTC. This translates into CASSLKPRLRTSGRAKNIQYF.

The chain is built from TRBV12-3 or TRBV12-4 and TRBJ2-1; D remains unclear. Trimming took 4 bases from V and 4 from J, leaving 2 bases between them. The CDR3 loop spans 11 amino acids. The CDR3 sequence is CASSSYNEQFF. The DNA of the CDR3 is TGTGCCAGCAGTTCATACAATGAGCAGTTCTTC.

The chain couples TRBV6-1 to TRBJ1-5, with 9 bases fitting TRBD1. The V gene's germline CDR1 is MNHNS and CDR2 SASEGT. The CDR3 is made up of 15 amino acids. The ends lost 4 bases at V and 7 bases at J; junction bases unmatched: 8. CDR3 sequence reads: CASSVPGQGGQPQHF. The CDR3 DNA follows: TGTGCCAGCAGTGTCCCGGGACAGGGCGGGCAGCCCCAGCATTTT.

The chain carries TRBV27 and TRBJ1-6; D gene uncertain. This CDR3 is built from 16 residues. CDR1 and CDR2 from the germline V gene are MNHEY and SMNVEV (reference sequence). The V end was cut by 2 bases, the J end by 6 bases, with 14 bases between. As DNA, the CDR3 is TGTGCCAGCAGTTTAGTGAGCGGAGCCGTTAATTCACCCCTCCACTTT. Amino acid sequence: CASSLVSGAVNSPLHF.

The genes are TRBV5-1 and TRBJ1-1, with TRBD1 identical over 7 bases. V lost 6 bases, J lost 2 bases, and 7 bases stayed unmatched. Per germline, CDR1 SGHRS and CDR2 YFSETQ. The CDR3 runs to 14 residues. The CDR3 loop reads CASNTGTENTEAFF. The CDR3 nucleotides are TGCGCCAGCAACACCGGGACAGAAAACACTGAAGCTTTCTTT.

The chain links TRBV2 to TRBJ1-1; D not resolved. Looked up from germline, CDR1 is SNHLY and CDR2 is FYNNEI. Trimming took 3 bases from V and 2 from J, leaving 13 bases between them. The CDR3 is 15 amino acids. CDR3 loop: CASSEMRVVNTEAFF. The CDR3 DNA reads TGTGCCAGCAGTGAGATGCGGGTGGTTAACACTGAAGCTTTCTTT.

The chain has TRBV28 and TRBJ2-5; D is unclear. CDR3 length: 11 residues. CDR1 and CDR2 from the germline V gene are MDHEN and SYDVKM. Trimming stripped 7 bases from V and 3 bases from J, with 6 bases between. The CDR3 nucleotides read TGTGCCAGCACCCTTAAAGAGACCCAGTACTTC. As protein: CASTLKETQYF.

This CDR3 reads CASSTTIRGYEQYF. CDR3 coding DNA: TGTGCCAGCAGCACCACTATCAGGGGCTACGAGCAGTACTTC. The genes are TRBV11-2 and TRBJ2-7; TRBD1 might be the D (6 bases). The V and J ends lost 5 bases and 3 bases respectively, with 14 bases between them. This CDR3 contains 14 residues. The germline V gene encodes CDR1 SGHAT and CDR2 FQNNGV.

The chain's CDR3 is CASSMGAGSPLHF. The CDR3 region has the DNA TGTGCCAGTAGTATGGGAGCGGGTTCACCCCTCCACTTT. The chain is built from TRBV19 and TRBJ1-6; no clear D. The CDR3 is made up of 13 amino acids. Germline V gene data show CDR1 as LNHDA and CDR2 as SQIVND (reference sequence). V lost 3 bases and J lost 9, with 9 bases in between.

The J gene is TRBJ2-7, the V gene TRBV6-2 or TRBV6-3, with 7 positions matching TRBD1. CDR1 is MNHEY, CDR2 SVGEGT, per germline. This CDR3 is built from 14 residues. V lost 5 bases, J lost 12 bases, and 16 bases stayed unmatched. The CDR3 sequence is CASSTLLQGSISYF. Here the CDR3 DNA reads TGTGCCAGCAGTACACTGTTACAGGGGAGTATTTCGTACTTC.

The CDR3 protein is CAIRPAGCVLAKNIQYF. The CDR3, as DNA: TGTGCCATCCGGCCAGCGGGCTGTGTACTAGCCAAAAACATTCAGTACTTC. This chain uses TRBV7-3 with TRBJ2-4; possibly TRBD2 for D (6 bases). V was trimmed by 10 bases and J by 0 bases, leaving 22 bases between them. CDR3 length: 17 amino acids. In germline, CDR1 is SGHTA, CDR2 FQGTGA.

The chain carries TRBV4-3 and TRBJ2-3, with D possibly matching TRBD1 (5 bases). This CDR3 region has 15 residues. Per germline, CDR1 LGHNA and CDR2 YSLEER. V was pared by 2 bases and J by 0 bases, with 9 bases between. CDR3 nucleotides: TGCGCCAGCAGCCAACATTACAGGAGCACAGATACGCAGTATTTT. This gives the protein CASSQHYRSTDTQYF.

This clone appeared once. This chain links TRBV20-1 with TRBJ2-7, with D possibly TRBD2 on 5 matching bases. The germline gives CDR1 DFQATT, CDR2 SNEGSKA (reference sequence). This CDR3 contains 16 residues. Deletions cut 3 bases from V and 0 bases from J, with 18 bases between. The DNA of the CDR3 is TGCAGTGCTAGTGCTTACGCGGACTTCGTCTCCTACGAGCAGTACTTC. Translated, it gives CSASAYADFVSYEQYF.

The rearrangement links TRBV5-5 to TRBJ1-3; 7 bases match TRBD1. V lost 4 bases to trimming and J lost 2 bases; unmatched junction nucleotides: 3. In germline, CDR1 is SGHKS, CDR2 YYEKEE (reference sequence). CDR3 length equals 14 residues. CDR3 amino acids: CASSRDRAGNTIYF. The CDR3 DNA sequence: TGTGCCAGCAGCCGAGACAGGGCTGGAAACACCATATATTTT.

The V call is TRBV10-1, the J call TRBJ1-1; 7 bases match TRBD1. The germline V gene has CDR1 WNHNN and CDR2 SYGVQD (reference sequence). V gave up 3 bases and J gave up 11 bases; unmatched junction bases: 6. This CDR3 is built from 12 residues. In DNA form, the CDR3 reads TGCGCCAGCAGTGATCCGGGACAGAGGGCTTTCTTT. As protein: CASSDPGQRAFF.

The CDR3 nucleotides are TGTGCCAGCACAAAGAGGCTAGCCCCCCTACCCTACAATGAGCAGTTCTTC. This encodes CASTKRLAPLPYNEQFF. The V and J genes are TRBV27 and TRBJ2-1; D is perhaps TRBD2 (5 bases). Per the germline V gene, CDR1 is MNHEY and CDR2 is SMNVEV (reference sequence). This CDR3 has 17 residues. The V end lost 7 bases, the J end lost 2 bases, and 21 bases lay between the germline ends.

This clone was detected once. This chain uses TRBV28 with TRBJ1-1; D possibly corresponds to TRBD1 (6 bases). The germline CDR1 and CDR2 sequences are MDHEN and SYDVKM. CDR3 length: 12 amino acids. With 7 bases removed from V and 6 bases from J, the gap between germline ends came to 12 bases. For the CDR3, the DNA is TGTGCCAGCAACGAACAGGGTTCTGAAGCTTTCTTT. Residues: CASNEQGSEAFF.